This TCR beta chain was retrieved from a study of T cells in Graves' hyperthyroidism and ophthalmopathy. Notes on the study in general: Clonotypes that were expanded in thyroid above 0.001 mostly appeared in blood too.

TCR beta CDR3 regions were amplified from RNA transcripts. The study used the HTBI primer set for a first-round RT-PCR of the TCR CDR3. Each CDR3 protein gets one entry after TCRdb re-called the multiplex PCR reads with MiXCR. The data show hundreds of thousands of distinct CDR3 sequences, about 14% seen once. On this clonotype itself: What it binds is unknown.

Germline trimming cut 3 bases from V and 4 bases from J; bases unmatched to any gene: 14. The length of the CDR3 is 16 residues. Germline-derived CDR1 and CDR2 are DFQATT and SNEGSKA (reference sequence). Disease lasting under 3 months, a NOSPECS grade of at least 4, and a Clinical Activity Score of at least 3 were features of the ophthalmopathy patients. Diagnosis relied on clinical symptoms, serum thyroxine and TRAb, thyroid ultrasound and orbital computed tomography. Isolation of PBMCs was performed on around 10 ml fresh peripheral blood. V gene TRBV20-1 combines with J gene TRBJ2-7; 8 bases are a match to TRBD2. This TCR derives from a man in his forties or fifties with Graves' ophthalmopathy. The sample comprised blood. In DNA, the CDR3 is TGCAGTGCTAGTCCCACTTGGAGCGGGAGTGGGTACGAGCAGTACTTC. Translating gives CSASPTWSGSGYEQYF.